The clone carrying this T cell receptor (beta chain) appeared once. The antigen remains undetermined. This sample is drawn from a study of radiotherapy plus CTLA-4 blockade in lung cancer. Study-level findings and limits: TCR clones of tumor origin grew in blood after radiotherapy plus ipilimumab. Per reports, early blood T cell clone dynamics, plus interferon-beta, forecast response most strongly.

Libraries were prepared by immunoSEQ multiplex PCR; TCRdb keeps only in-frame clonotypes and omits some of them. In the table there are 80,000 to 95,000 clones, 75% to 90% of which are singletons. Patients had chemo-refractory metastatic non-small-cell lung cancer and received focal radiation plus CTLA-4 blockade that used ipilimumab. Germline-derived CDR1 and CDR2 are LGHNA and YNFKEQ. CDR3 length equals 13 residues. The sample consisted of peripheral blood, taken from a patient treated with radiotherapy plus ipilimumab. This sequence joins TRBV4-2 and TRBJ2-5; no clear D. The J call may be mistaken, given a closer DNA end match to TRBJ2-7. The receptor's source is a human donor with non-small cell lung cancer who had stable disease on radiotherapy plus ipilimumab. The CDR3 DNA reads TGTGCCAGCAGCCAAGTCGGCCAGTACGAGCAGTACTTC. It is translated as CASSQVGQYEQYF.